This passage covers 19 T cell receptor beta chains from one sample sequenced in a study of shared clonotypes between healthy human individuals. Naive CD8 cells were CD45RO-negative, positively selected for CCR7, excluding terminally differentiated effector memory CD45RA+ cells. The method was immunoSEQ multiplex PCR; TCRdb's version includes in-frame clones alone and lacks a portion of them. The data hold almost 700,000 clones, with about 91% observed a single time. Sequencing used naive CD8+ T cells sorted from blood. Receptor source: a man aged 30 to 39 in good health.

The chain links TRBV5-4 to TRBJ2-7; TRBD2 agrees at 7 bases. Germline loops: CDR1 SGHNT, CDR2 YYREEE (reference sequence). V was clipped by 0 bases and J by 3 bases; unmatched bases: 3. The CDR3 sequence is 14 residues long. The CDR3 coding sequence is TGTGCCAGCAGCTTGGCCAGCGGGGACTACGAGCAGTACTTC. This sequence encodes CASSLASGDYEQYF.

The chain joins TRBV7-6 to TRBJ2-7; 10 nucleotides match TRBD1. Germline V gives CDR1 SGHVS, CDR2 FNYEAQ. Germline trimming cut 5 bases from V and 2 bases from J; bases unmatched to any gene: 3. This CDR3 has 14 amino acids. DNA of the CDR3: TGTGCCAGCAGCCCGGGACAGGGGCCCTACGAGCAGTACTTC. Amino acid sequence: CASSPGQGPYEQYF. Together with reference TRBV7-6 and TRBJ2-7, the CDR3 gives the full variable domain: GAGVSQSPRYKVTKRGQDVALRCDPISGHVSLYWYRQALGQGPEFLTYFNYEAQQDKSGLPNDRFSAERPEGSISTLTIQRTEQRDSAMYRCASSPGQGPYEQYFGPGTRLTVT.

The genes are TRBV11-3 and TRBJ2-1; D is unclear. The CDR3 contains 15 residues. Trimming removed 0 bases at V and 1 base at J, with 7 bases between. Germline CDR1 is SGHNT and CDR2 is YENEEA. CDR3 nucleotides: TGTGCCAGCAGCTTAGATATTAGGTCCTACAATGAGCAGTTCTTC. Protein product: CASSLDIRSYNEQFF.

The chain links TRBV7-8 to TRBJ2-1; D may match TRBD1 or TRBD2 (5 bases each). The CDR3 covers 15 residues. V was shortened by 5 bases and J by 12 bases, with 23 bases between the two germline ends. Germline V CDR1 and CDR2: SGHVS, FQNEAQ. CDR3: CASSPPLLEGKWQFF. The CDR3 nucleotides are TGTGCCAGCAGCCCACCACTACTAGAGGGGAAATGGCAGTTCTTC. Combining the CDR3 with reference TRBV7-8 and TRBJ2-1 gives the whole variable domain GAGVSQSPRYKVAKRGQDVALRCDPISGHVSLFWYQQALGQGPEFLTYFQNEAQLDKSGLPSDRFFAERPEGSVSTLKIQRTQQEDSAVYLCASSPPLLEGKWQFFGPGTRLTVL.

J is TRBJ1-4 and V is TRBV27; 10 bases map to TRBD1. V shed 1 base, J shed 6 bases, and the junction held 14 bases outside the gene matches. There are 19 residues in the CDR3. Germline V gene lookup returns CDR1 MNHEY and CDR2 SMNVEV (reference sequence). As DNA, the CDR3 is TGTGCCAGCAGTTTATTCCCCCAATTGACAGGGGGCAGGGATGAAAAACTGTTTTTT. Translation: CASSLFPQLTGGRDEKLFF.

This chain joins TRBV7-9 and TRBJ2-2, with D hard to call. The germline V gene encodes CDR1 SEHNR and CDR2 FQNEAQ (reference sequence). Trimming stripped 3 bases from V and 4 bases from J, with 6 bases between. The CDR3 has 13 amino acids. CDR3 in DNA: TGTGCCAGCAGCTTCTCTGGCACCGGGGAGCTGTTTTTT. Its protein product is CASSFSGTGELFF.

This clone was seen a single time. V and J are TRBV27 and TRBJ2-7, with 12 nucleotides matching TRBD2. This CDR3 region has 15 residues. Germline trimming cut 4 bases from V and 3 bases from J; bases unmatched to any gene: 4. Germline values: CDR1 MNHEY, CDR2 SMNVEV (reference sequence). CDR3 residues: CASSSWTSGIYEQYF. The DNA for the CDR3 is TGTGCCAGCAGTTCTTGGACTAGCGGGATCTACGAGCAGTACTTC.

The genes are TRBV27 and TRBJ1-5; 7 bases align to TRBD1. V lost 5 bases to trimming and J lost 7 bases; unmatched junction nucleotides: 5. The CDR3 consists of 13 residues. Per germline, CDR1 MNHEY and CDR2 SMNVEV (reference sequence). CDR3 DNA: TGTGCCAGCAGTCTGCCAGGGGGACAGCCCCAGCATTTT. Translating gives CASSLPGGQPQHF.

The genes are TRBV13 and TRBJ2-2; no clear D gene. Germline V gives CDR1 PRHDT, CDR2 FYEKMQ (reference sequence). V was trimmed by 8 bases and J by 0 bases, leaving 13 bases between them. The CDR3 runs to 15 residues. In DNA, the CDR3 is TGTGCCAGCCTACGGGCGACTGCGAACACCGGGGAGCTGTTTTTT. Protein sequence: CASLRATANTGELFF.

This clone was counted a single time. This chain uses TRBV2 with TRBJ2-1; D perhaps matches TRBD2 (6 bases). The CDR3 covers 16 residues. Trimming left V 6 bases short and J 3 bases short, with 18 bases between. The germline V gene encodes CDR1 SNHLY and CDR2 FYNNEI. The chain's CDR3 is CASSELRSGVYNEQFF. The CDR3 DNA is TGTGCCAGCAGCGAGCTGCGTAGCGGAGTCTACAATGAGCAGTTCTTC.

In the case of this clone: This CDR3 is also generated by other DNA sequences in the sample. V is TRBV6-1 and J is TRBJ2-2; D is uncertain. Between the trimmed V and J ends, which lost 9 bases and 0 bases, there was a span of 8 bases. This CDR3 has 13 amino acids. Germline loops: CDR1 MNHNS, CDR2 SASEGT. The CDR3 region is CASISANTGELFF. In DNA form, the CDR3 reads TGTGCCAGTATATCAGCGAACACCGGGGAGCTGTTTTTT.

This rearrangement joins TRBV21-1 to TRBJ2-3; the D call in the table, TRBD2, was not verified against the DNA. TRBV21-1 is annotated as a pseudogene. CDR3 length: 17 residues. The CDR3 loop is CASSRKITGLPTDTQYF. The CDR3 nucleotides are TGTGCCAGCAGCAGAAAGATAACGGGACTACCCACAGATACGCAGTATTTT.

The chain has TRBV7-9 and TRBJ2-7, with a possible D match to TRBD1 (5 bases). The CDR3 spans 15 residues. Germline V CDR1 and CDR2: SEHNR, FQNEAQ (reference sequence). Trimming stripped 1 base from V and 4 bases from J, with 14 bases between. CDR3: CASSLVQDAWYEQYF. CDR3 nucleotides: TGTGCCAGCAGCTTAGTACAGGATGCTTGGTACGAGCAGTACTTC.

The chain combines TRBV6-6 with TRBJ1-1; a weak D match, TRBD1 (5 bases). The V gene's germline CDR1 is MNHNY and CDR2 SVGAGI (reference sequence). V lost 8 bases, J lost 5 bases, and 6 bases lay in between. There are 10 residues in the CDR3. Here the CDR3 reads CASEGTEAFF. The CDR3 DNA follows: TGTGCCAGCGAGGGGACTGAAGCTTTCTTT.

This chain connects TRBV29-1 to TRBJ1-2; TRBD1 matches at 7 bases. Germline CDR1 reads SQVTM; CDR2 reads ANQGSEA. CDR3 length equals 15 residues. The trim removed 1 base at V and 1 base at J, leaving 6 bases unmatched. CDR3 coding DNA: TGCAGCGTTGAAGGAGGGACAGTTGATAACTATGGCTACACCTTC. Translating gives CSVEGGTVDNYGYTF.

CDR3 in DNA: TGTGCTAGTGGCCCCCGAGGACAGCGCTCCTACGAGCAGTACTTC. This encodes CASGPRGQRSYEQYF. The chain employs TRBV12-5 and TRBJ2-7, with D possibly being TRBD1 (6 bases). Germline CDR1 LGHNT, CDR2 FRNRAP. CDR3 size: 15 residues. V gave up 6 bases and J gave up 0 bases, with 15 bases separating them.

The chain links TRBV27 to TRBJ2-1, with D perhaps matching TRBD1 or TRBD2 (5 bases each). The CDR3 loop spans 16 amino acids. The germline CDR1 and CDR2 sequences are MNHEY and SMNVEV (reference sequence). Trimming pared 6 bases from V and 1 base from J, leaving 16 bases between. Written as DNA, the CDR3 is TGTGCCAGCAGCCTTAACTTGGGGGATTCCTACAATGAGCAGTTCTTC. It encodes CASSLNLGDSYNEQFF.

This chain links TRBV27 with TRBJ2-7; 7 positions match TRBD1. J gave up 6 bases and V 6 bases, and 14 bases lay outside the gene matches. The CDR3 consists of 15 residues. The germline CDR1 and CDR2 sequences are MNHEY and SMNVEV (reference sequence). The CDR3 spells CASRPMTGTSGEQYF. The CDR3 bases are TGTGCCAGCAGACCTATGACAGGGACGTCCGGCGAGCAGTACTTC.

V and J are TRBV9 and TRBJ2-1; 10 nucleotides line up with TRBD2. V lost 4 bases to trimming and J lost 6 bases; unmatched junction nucleotides: 13. The CDR3 is made up of 17 amino acids. Germline CDR1 reads SGDLS; CDR2 reads YYNGEE. CDR3 in amino acids: CASSFPLAGGNPNEQFF. CDR3 coding DNA: TGTGCCAGCAGCTTCCCTTTAGCGGGAGGTAACCCCAATGAGCAGTTCTTC.